These 15 T cell receptor beta chains originate from one sample sequenced in a study of blood T cell repertoires in COVID-19. Clones were read by immunoSEQ multiplex PCR, and TCRdb kept only the in-frame ones, dropping some. The sample lists about half a million clones, approximately 85% occurring once. Sequencing input: peripheral blood. These TCRs come from a human donor in a cohort sampled during active COVID-19.

The chain carries TRBV18 and TRBJ2-7; TRBD2 matches at 7 bases. The V gene end was trimmed by 3 bases and the J gene end by 4 bases; junction bases not matched to a gene: 12. Germline lookup yields CDR1 KGHSH and CDR2 LQKENI. This CDR3 is 16 amino acids long. CDR3 region: CASSPQGGSRVYEQYF. CDR3 DNA sequence: TGTGCCAGCTCACCCCAGGGAGGGTCCCGTGTTTACGAGCAGTACTTC.

The table lists this clone with a few counts. The chain has TRBV27 and TRBJ2-2, with 8 bases that match TRBD2. The CDR3 length is 19 residues. Germline V gene lookup returns CDR1 MNHEY and CDR2 SMNVEV (reference sequence). The V and J ends lost 7 bases and 6 bases, in that order; junction bases with no gene match: 22. CDR3 nucleotide sequence: TGTGCCAGCAAGTCTGGGAGAAACGGGAGGGTCCCTTTCGCCGGGGAGCTGTTTTTT. It encodes CASKSGRNGRVPFAGELFF.

Written as DNA, the CDR3 is TGTGCCAGCACCTCCGGGCAGAGGGTAGAGACCCAGTACTTC. It encodes CASTSGQRVETQYF. This chain connects TRBV28 to TRBJ2-5; tentatively, D is TRBD2 (5 bases). This CDR3 region has 14 residues. V lost 7 bases to trimming and J lost 4 bases, with 16 bases between them. Per germline, CDR1 MDHEN and CDR2 SYDVKM.

The chain is built from TRBV5-1 and TRBJ2-5, with TRBD2 identical over 8 bases. The J segment lost 1 base and the V segment lost 4 bases, leaving 6 bases of the junction unmatched. Germline assignment: CDR1 SGHRS and CDR2 YFSETQ. The CDR3 covers 15 residues. The CDR3 loop reads CASSLVSGSQETQYF. The DNA of the CDR3 is TGCGCCAGCAGCCTGGTGAGCGGGAGCCAAGAGACCCAGTACTTC.

The gene calls are TRBV29-1 and TRBJ1-2, with D hard to call. Per germline, CDR1 SQVTM and CDR2 ANQGSEA. Trimming removed 2 bases at V and 2 bases at J, with 12 bases between. The CDR3 runs 14 residues. CDR3 nucleotide sequence: TGCAGCGTTGAAATCGGGTCAGCAAACTATGGCTACACCTTC. It is translated as CSVEIGSANYGYTF. Full variable domain (outside the CDR3, taken from reference TRBV29-1 and TRBJ1-2): SAVISQKPSRDICQRGTSLTIQCQVDSQVTMMFWYRQQPGQSLTLIATANQGSEATYESGFVIDKFPISRPNLTFSTLTVSNMSPEDSSIYLCSVEIGSANYGYTFGSGTRLTVV.

CDR3 nucleotides: TGCGCCAGCAGCTTGGTTGGCGGGAAACTGGACGAGCAGTACTTC. This gives the protein CASSLVGGKLDEQYF. V is TRBV5-1 and J is TRBJ2-7, with D perhaps TRBD2 (6 bases). In germline, CDR1 is SGHRS, CDR2 YFSETQ. V gave up 0 bases and J gave up 5 bases, with 15 bases separating them. The CDR3 has 15 amino acids.

The chain carries TRBV19 and TRBJ1-2; D is perhaps TRBD1 (6 bases). This CDR3 has 12 amino acids. Per the germline V gene, CDR1 is LNHDA and CDR2 is SQIVND (reference sequence). V was cut by 5 bases and J by 5 bases, with 9 bases left in between. This CDR3 is CASSQGFYGYTF. In DNA form, the CDR3 reads TGTGCCAGTAGTCAGGGGTTTTATGGCTACACCTTC.

The genes are TRBV6-6 and TRBJ1-5; D remains ambiguous. V gave up 0 bases and J gave up 4 bases, with 13 bases separating them. This CDR3 contains 16 residues. Per the germline V gene, CDR1 is MNHNY and CDR2 is SVGAGI (reference sequence). The chain's CDR3 is CASSYSATRKNQPQHF. In DNA, the CDR3 is TGTGCCAGCAGTTACTCCGCCACGCGCAAGAATCAGCCCCAGCATTTT.

In this sample, this clone turned up once. At one boundary the junction diverges from the germline segment, which might be a read error. V gene TRBV19 combines with J gene TRBJ2-7, with 14 nucleotides matching TRBD2. Germline assignment: CDR1 LNHDA and CDR2 SQIVND (reference sequence). The CDR3 covers 14 residues. Written as DNA, the CDR3 is TGTACCAGTACTCCGGGACTAGCGGGGGACGAGCAGTACTTC. Encoded protein: CTSTPGLAGDEQYF.

The chain has TRBV5-4 and TRBJ2-5; a possible D gene is TRBD2 (6 bases). Germline V gives CDR1 SGHNT, CDR2 YYREEE (reference sequence). Trimming pared 0 bases from V and 5 bases from J, leaving 17 bases between. The CDR3 runs 16 residues. CDR3 in amino acids: CASSLVPGASGETQYF. CDR3 coding DNA: TGTGCCAGCAGCTTGGTTCCGGGAGCATCTGGTGAGACCCAGTACTTC.

The J gene is TRBJ2-2, the V gene TRBV19; 13 bases are shared with TRBD2. The CDR3 is 18 residues long. Germline V gene data show CDR1 as LNHDA and CDR2 as SQIVND (reference sequence). V lost 5 bases, J lost 6 bases, and 12 bases stayed unmatched. The CDR3, as DNA: TGTGCCAGTAGTGCGCTACTAGCGGGAGGGCCGGGGGCCGGGGAGCTGTTTTTT. It translates to CASSALLAGGPGAGELFF.

The chain recombines TRBV30 with TRBJ2-7; possible D gene TRBD2, 5 bases. V was cut by 5 bases and J by 6 bases, with 20 bases left in between. The CDR3 spans 14 residues. Germline lookup yields CDR1 GTSNPN and CDR2 SVGIG (reference sequence). CDR3 nucleotides: TGTGCCTGGGGAGGAAGTGGTTGGGCTGGCGAGCAGTACTTC. Protein product: CAWGGSGWAGEQYF.

The chain couples TRBV7-2 to TRBJ2-7; the match to TRBD2 covers 8 bases. Per germline, CDR1 SGHTA and CDR2 FQGNSA. The CDR3 has 15 residues. V lost 0 bases and J lost 2; bases outside the gene matches: 3. The CDR3 DNA reads TGTGCCAGCAGCTTAGCTCGGGGGGGACCCTACGAGCAGTACTTC. Its protein product is CASSLARGGPYEQYF.

The chain has TRBV29-1 and TRBJ2-7; perhaps TRBD2 as D (5 bases). Trimming took off 5 bases at V and 6 bases at J, with 11 bases between the two ends. This CDR3 has 11 residues. CDR1 and CDR2 (germline): SQVTM, ANQGSEA. The CDR3 nucleotides read TGCAGCGTTTCTCAACGGGGCGAGCAGTACTTC. Translated, it gives CSVSQRGEQYF.

This chain uses TRBV11-3 with TRBJ2-2; 7 positions match TRBD1. Germline lookup yields CDR1 SGHNT and CDR2 YENEEA. The CDR3 has 15 amino acids. The ends lost 5 bases at V and 2 bases at J; junction bases unmatched: 5. CDR3 DNA: TGTGCCAGCAGCCCGACAGGGATCAACACCGGGGAGCTGTTTTTT. It yields the protein CASSPTGINTGELFF. The whole variable domain, filled in from reference TRBV11-3 and TRBJ2-2, reads EAGVVQSPRYKIIEKKQPVAFWCNPISGHNTLYWYLQNLGQGPELLIRYENEEAVDDSQLPKDRFSAERLKGVDSTLKIQPAELGDSAVYLCASSPTGINTGELFFGEGSRLTVL.